These 12 T cell receptor beta chains share one sample of origin, sequenced in a study of OX40 agonist ivuxolimab in advanced cancers. The repertoire was sequenced with immunoSEQ multiplex PCR; TCRdb's copy has only in-frame clones and lacks some. The profile shows around 77,000 clones, 90% to 95% of them singletons. Specimen: CD4+ or CD8+ T cells sorted from blood, collected in a trial of the OX40 agonist ivuxolimab. These receptors were collected from an adult with an advanced solid tumor such as melanoma, head and neck, liver or kidney cancer.

This chain connects TRBV19 to TRBJ2-1, with TRBD2 matching 7 bases. The V and J ends lost 4 bases and 6 bases, in that order; junction bases with no gene match: 15. Germline V gene data show CDR1 as LNHDA and CDR2 as SQIVND (reference sequence). CDR3 length equals 17 residues. CDR3 nucleotides: TGTGCCAGTAGTACTTCTCTGTGGGGGAGGGCCTTCAATGAGCAGTTCTTC. Protein: CASSTSLWGRAFNEQFF.

The rearrangement joins TRBV28 to TRBJ2-5, with 7 positions matching TRBD2. The germline V gene has CDR1 MDHEN and CDR2 SYDVKM. There are 15 residues in the CDR3. The V segment lost 5 bases and the J segment 4 bases; nucleotides outside the gene matches: 10. The CDR3 nucleotides are TGTGCCAGCAGTCCCAGCGGGAAGAGGGGAGAGACCCAGTACTTC. This sequence encodes CASSPSGKRGETQYF.

The CDR3 DNA sequence: TGTGCCAGCAGTTTATATACCCCGGGGGCAGCTAACTATGGCTACACCTTC. As protein: CASSLYTPGAANYGYTF. The chain links TRBV27 to TRBJ1-2, with D perhaps TRBD1 (6 bases). The germline V gene has CDR1 MNHEY and CDR2 SMNVEV (reference sequence). With 1 base removed from V and 0 bases from J, the gap between germline ends came to 15 bases. The CDR3 covers 17 residues.

This rearrangement joins TRBV7-9 to TRBJ1-1, with D possibly being TRBD1 (6 bases). V lost 4 bases and J lost 2, with 14 bases in between. The CDR3 sequence is 15 residues long. Germline CDR1 SEHNR, CDR2 FQNEAQ (reference sequence). CDR3 DNA: TGTGCCAGCAGCTCAAGATCAGGGGTAAACACTGAAGCTTTCTTT. Protein sequence: CASSSRSGVNTEAFF.

This rearrangement joins TRBV11-1 to TRBJ2-1, with D tentatively TRBD1 or TRBD2 (5 bases each). This CDR3 has 12 amino acids. Trimming shortened V by 4 bases and J by 10 bases, and 11 bases separated the two germline ends. Germline V gene data show CDR1 as SGHAT and CDR2 as FQDESV (reference sequence). The CDR3 loop is CASSWPGREQFF. The CDR3 DNA reads TGTGCCAGCAGCTGGCCGGGACGGGAGCAGTTCTTC.

CDR3 protein: CASTLWGGTDTQYF. CDR3 bases: TGTGCCAGCACCTTGTGGGGGGGGACAGATACGCAGTATTTT. V and J are TRBV27 and TRBJ2-3; TRBD2 aligns across 7 bases. V gave up 7 bases and J gave up 3 bases; unmatched junction bases: 7. CDR1 and CDR2 (germline): MNHEY, SMNVEV (reference sequence). The CDR3 sequence is 14 residues long.

The CDR3 loop is CASSLEGGRGDTQYF. In nucleotides, the CDR3 is TGTGCCAGCAGCTTGGAGGGAGGGCGAGGAGATACGCAGTATTTT. The chain joins TRBV5-4 to TRBJ2-3; 7 bases line up with TRBD2. Germline assignment: CDR1 SGHNT and CDR2 YYREEE (reference sequence). This CDR3 is 15 amino acids long. Trimming took 0 bases from V and 5 from J; bases not matched to a gene: 6.

This rearrangement joins TRBV30 to TRBJ2-1; 8 bases are a match to TRBD2. Trimming at V came to 0 bases and at J to 9 bases, leaving 10 bases not matched to a gene. The germline V gene encodes CDR1 GTSNPN and CDR2 SVGIG (reference sequence). The CDR3 consists of 15 residues. CDR3 in amino acids: CAWSVRSSGNVEQFF. DNA for the CDR3: TGTGCCTGGAGTGTACGGAGTAGCGGGAACGTTGAGCAGTTCTTC.

The rearrangement uses TRBV6-1 and TRBJ2-5; D uncertain. Judging by the DNA end, TRBJ2-7 fits better; the J call may be wrong. The germline CDR1 and CDR2 sequences are MNHNS and SASEGT. This CDR3 is 14 amino acids long. CDR3 region: CASSELGRSYEQYF. As DNA, the CDR3 is TGTGCCAGCAGTGAACTGGGCCGCTCCTACGAGCAGTACTTC.

DNA for the CDR3: TGTGCCAGCAGCCCCCTAGCGGGAGGGGTTTACAATGAGCAGTTCTTC. Residues: CASSPLAGGVYNEQFF. J is TRBJ2-1 and V is TRBV7-8, with 12 nucleotides matching TRBD2. This CDR3 spans 16 amino acids. V lost 5 bases to trimming and J lost 4 bases; unmatched junction nucleotides: 6. CDR1 is SGHVS, CDR2 FQNEAQ, per germline.

The CDR3 region is CASSLDATFYNEQFF. The CDR3 region has the DNA TGTGCCAGCAGCTTAGATGCGACATTCTACAATGAGCAGTTCTTC. This chain connects TRBV11-3 to TRBJ2-1; D remains unclear. Trimming cost V 0 bases and J 3 bases, with 9 bases left between them. Germline CDR1 reads SGHNT; CDR2 reads YENEEA. The CDR3 runs to 15 residues.

The gene calls are TRBV19 and TRBJ2-6, with D hard to call. From germline, CDR1 is LNHDA and CDR2 SQIVND (reference sequence). Trimming removed 3 bases from V and 0 bases from J, with 0 bases in between. The CDR3 is 13 residues long. CDR3 in amino acids: CASSISGANVLTF. Here the CDR3 DNA reads TGTGCCAGTAGTATCTCTGGGGCCAACGTCCTGACTTTC.